These 18 T cell receptor beta chains came from one sample sequenced in a study of vaccination and CD4 T cells after COVID-19. No antigens are known for them. Treatment meaning: approximately 9-day PBMC culture with coronavirus spike peptide pools or control peptides (ViraFEST assay). The Oncomine TCR Beta short-read assay was applied to DNA of cultured CD4+ T cells. From the PCR reads, TCRdb called clonotypes with MiXCR, one entry per CDR3 protein. The data show 20,000 to 25,000 distinct CDR3 sequences, with roughly 52% seen just once and 6% held by the top ten. The specimen was CD4+ T cells from blood, cultured in vitro. These receptors were taken from a human donor who had recovered from COVID-19.

The chain is built from TRBV19 and TRBJ1-2; 7 bases are a match to TRBD1. V shed 6 bases and J 8 bases; nucleotides not matched to a gene: 18. CDR3 length: 16 residues. CDR1 is LNHDA, CDR2 SQIVND, per germline (reference sequence). The CDR3 region is CASSRQGPGHLGGYTF. The CDR3 DNA reads as TGTGCCAGTAGCCGACAGGGACCAGGGCATTTGGGAGGCTACACCTTC.

The sample holds one count of this clonotype. The chain uses TRBV18 and TRBJ1-3, with D perhaps matching TRBD1 (5 bases). The CDR3 loop spans 14 amino acids. V was shortened by 5 bases and J by 7 bases, with 15 bases between the two germline ends. Germline CDR1 reads KGHSH; CDR2 reads LQKENI. In nucleotides, the CDR3 is TGTGCCAGCTCAATCACCGGGACCTGGAACACCATATATTTT. This translates into CASSITGTWNTIYF. The complete variable domain, with remaining parts taken from reference TRBV18 and TRBJ1-3, reads NAGVMQNPRHLVRRRGQEARLRCSPMKGHSHVYWYRQLPEEGLKFMVYLQKENIIDESGMPKERFSAEFPKEGPSILRIQQVVRGDSAAYFCASSITGTWNTIYFGEGSWLTVV.

As DNA, the CDR3 is TGTGCCAGCAGCTTAGCGCCACGGGAAAACACTGAAGCTTTCTTT. As protein: CASSLAPRENTEAFF. The gene calls are TRBV7-6 and TRBJ1-1; D gene ambiguous. Trimming left V 0 bases short and J 2 bases short, with 10 bases between. Looked up from germline, CDR1 is SGHVS and CDR2 is FNYEAQ. This CDR3 region has 15 residues. Complete variable domain (other parts from reference TRBV7-6 and TRBJ1-1): GAGVSQSPRYKVTKRGQDVALRCDPISGHVSLYWYRQALGQGPEFLTYFNYEAQQDKSGLPNDRFSAERPEGSISTLTIQRTEQRDSAMYRCASSLAPRENTEAFFGQGTRLTVV.

This chain links TRBV7-9 with TRBJ1-2; D ambiguous. This CDR3 comprises 15 residues. Germline CDR1 SEHNR, CDR2 FQNEAQ (reference sequence). The V end lost 5 bases, the J end lost 8 bases, and 21 bases lay between the germline ends. CDR3 in amino acids: CASSPTGVYSGGYTF. In DNA form, the CDR3 reads TGTGCCAGCAGCCCGACCGGGGTTTACTCGGGAGGCTACACCTTC.

This clonotype was counted only a few times. This chain links TRBV6-1 with TRBJ1-1; weak D call: TRBD1 (5 bases). V lost 0 bases and J lost 3, with 8 bases in between. CDR3 size: 14 residues. The germline V gene has CDR1 MNHNS and CDR2 SASEGT. DNA for the CDR3: TGTGCCAGCAGTGAAGCATGGGGCCACACTGAAGCTTTCTTT. As protein: CASSEAWGHTEAFF.

The chain links TRBV20-1 to TRBJ1-2; the match to TRBD1 covers 7 bases. Germline V gene lookup returns CDR1 DFQATT and CDR2 SNEGSKA (reference sequence). Trimming removed 7 bases from V and 5 bases from J; junction bases left unmatched: 7. The CDR3 loop spans 12 amino acids. CDR3 sequence: CSVEGARYGYTF. CDR3 bases: TGCAGTGTCGAGGGGGCAAGATATGGCTACACCTTC.

The chain carries TRBV18 and TRBJ2-2; D unresolved. This CDR3 has 16 residues. Germline V lookup: CDR1 KGHSH, CDR2 LQKENI. Trimming took off 0 bases at V and 1 base at J, with 9 bases between the two ends. The CDR3 DNA is TGTGCCAGCTCACCACCGGCTAGAGGGAACACCGGGGAGCTGTTTTTT. Amino acids: CASSPPARGNTGELFF.

This clonotype came up a few times. The chain links TRBV7-3 to TRBJ2-5, with a weak D call TRBD1 (6 bases). The V end lost 5 bases, the J end lost 5 bases, and 12 bases lay between the germline ends. CDR3 size: 13 residues. CDR1 and CDR2 (germline): SGHTA, FQGTGA. The CDR3 DNA sequence: TGTGCCAGCAGCCCAGGGGCCGATGAGACCCAGTACTTC. Protein: CASSPGADETQYF.

V gene TRBV7-9 combines with J gene TRBJ2-5; D perhaps matches TRBD2 (6 bases). CDR3 size: 14 residues. The germline V gene encodes CDR1 SEHNR and CDR2 FQNEAQ (reference sequence). Between the trimmed V and J ends, which lost 2 bases and 4 bases, there was a span of 11 bases. The CDR3 DNA reads TGTGCCAGCAGCTTACCGGTCGGGGGAGAGACCCAGTACTTC. Translating gives CASSLPVGGETQYF.

This clonotype has only one observation. This chain joins TRBV20-1 and TRBJ1-2; unclear D gene. This CDR3 has 11 residues. V was trimmed by 1 base and J by 10 bases, leaving 10 bases between them. Looked up from germline, CDR1 is DFQATT and CDR2 is SNEGSKA (reference sequence). This CDR3 is CSARVGQHYTF. Written as DNA, the CDR3 is TGCAGTGCTAGAGTCGGCCAGCACTACACCTTC.

CDR3 DNA sequence: TGTGCCAGCTCACCCCGGACAGGGGTCCATAATTCACCCCTCCACTTT. Protein: CASSPRTGVHNSPLHF. This chain uses TRBV18 with TRBJ1-6, with 9 positions matching TRBD1. Germline CDR1 is KGHSH and CDR2 is LQKENI. V trimming: 3 bases; J trimming: 5 bases; junction bases outside the gene matches: 5. The CDR3 consists of 16 residues.

The chain links TRBV20-1 to TRBJ2-3; D tentatively fits TRBD1 or TRBD2 (5 bases each). This CDR3 is built from 13 residues. V was shortened by 6 bases and J by 1 base, with 11 bases between the two germline ends. Germline V gene data show CDR1 as DFQATT and CDR2 as SNEGSKA (reference sequence). Written as DNA, the CDR3 is TGCAGTGCGAGCTGGGACCGCACAGATACGCAGTATTTT. Protein: CSASWDRTDTQYF.

CDR3 sequence reads: CATSDPSAGTFKNEQFF. The CDR3 bases are TGTGCCACCAGTGACCCTTCAGCGGGGACCTTTAAAAATGAGCAGTTCTTC. J is TRBJ2-1 and V is TRBV24-1, with 7 bases matching TRBD2. Germline V CDR1 and CDR2: KGHDR, SFDVKD. The junction had 15 bases not matched to a gene; V was cut back by 4 bases and J by 7 bases. The CDR3 consists of 17 residues.

The chain is built from TRBV20-1 and TRBJ2-1; D is ambiguous. V lost 0 bases and J lost 2, with 11 bases in between. Germline CDR1 reads DFQATT; CDR2 reads SNEGSKA (reference sequence). The CDR3 consists of 15 residues. In DNA form, the CDR3 reads TGCAGTGCTAGAGACAGGATTAGCCCCTACAATGAGCAGTTCTTC. It translates to CSARDRISPYNEQFF.

The V gene is TRBV30, the J gene TRBJ1-2; 9 bases match TRBD1. CDR1 and CDR2 from the germline V gene are GTSNPN and SVGIG (reference sequence). J gave up 8 bases and V 1 base, and 5 bases lay outside the gene matches. The CDR3 spans 13 residues. The CDR3: CAWSGTGVNGYTF. CDR3 nucleotide sequence: TGTGCCTGGAGTGGGACAGGGGTTAACGGCTACACCTTC.

The V gene is TRBV10-3, the J gene TRBJ1-5; no definite D call. The CDR3 sequence is 12 residues long. V lost 4 bases to trimming and J lost 3 bases, with 4 bases between them. Germline loops: CDR1 ENHRY, CDR2 SYGVKD. The CDR3 DNA sequence: TGTGCCATCAGTGGGGCCAATCAGCCCCAGCATTTT. Amino acids: CAISGANQPQHF.

The V gene is TRBV2, the J gene TRBJ2-7; D is uncertain. The CDR3 covers 11 residues. V was pared by 7 bases and J by 2 bases, with 6 bases between. Looked up from germline, CDR1 is SNHLY and CDR2 is FYNNEI. CDR3 bases: TGTGCCAGCAAGAGAACCTACGAGCAGTACTTC. Encoded protein: CASKRTYEQYF.

As concerns this clonotype: The junction and the germline gene differ at one end; a read error may be behind it. The V gene is TRBV6-1, the J gene TRBJ2-7; D uncertain. The CDR3 consists of 11 residues. The germline V gene has CDR1 MNHNS and CDR2 SASEGT. The chain's CDR3 is CASSRLDLFHF. CDR3 sequence (DNA): TGTGCCAGCAGTCGCTTGGACCTTTTCCACTTC.